Below, one TCR beta chain is given with its context. This entry comes from a study of cytomegalovirus exposure and HLA in healthy donors. 13 Jbeta primers and 60 Vbeta primers were used for the PCR. TCRdb's table, derived via immunoSEQ multiplex PCR, lists solely in-frame clones and lacks some. The table lists 300,000 or so clones, roughly 81% of them singletons. The material sequenced was PBMCs. This TCR came from a middle-aged woman in good health and CMV-seropositive.

CDR3 coding DNA: TGCGCCAGCAGCCCCGCGGGGGAGGGGAGCAATCAGCCCCAGCATTTT. Amino acid sequence: CASSPAGEGSNQPQHF. J is TRBJ1-5 and V is TRBV4-1; D may be TRBD1 (5 bases). Germline V gene lookup returns CDR1 MGHRA and CDR2 YSYEKL. The CDR3 is made up of 16 amino acids. The ends were cut back, 4 bases at V and 1 base at J, with 14 bases in the middle.